The clone carrying this TCR beta chain was seen only a few times. No antigen is known for it. The cDNA had a unique molecular identifier and a template-switch universal primer site. TCRdb reprocessed the 5' RACE reads with MiXCR, giving one entry per CDR3 protein. The sample holds approximately 230,000 distinct CDR3 sequences; more than 13% are singletons and the top ten take around 9.5%. The sample comes from a study of identical twins. Study-level findings and limits: Conclusions leaned on cross-sectional statistical analysis and did not track the same donors over time. Zero-insertion analyses might be partly confounded by invariant T cells like MAIT and iNKT. Memory repertoires lacked the insertion deficit that abundant cord blood beta clonotypes showed.

After removal of 3 bases from V and 3 bases from J, the junction contained 10 bases not matched to a gene. This CDR3 comprises 17 residues. Per germline, CDR1 LNHDA and CDR2 SQIVND (reference sequence). This TCR came from a young woman in good health. The rearrangement links TRBV19 to TRBJ2-1; TRBD1 matches 8 bases. What was sequenced was memory (CD45RO+) T cells sorted from blood. The DNA of the CDR3 is TGTGCCAGTAGTATCGGGGTGCAGGGGGCTAACTACAATGAGCAGTTCTTC. Amino acids: CASSIGVQGANYNEQFF.